Reported below is one T cell receptor (beta chain). Antigen: not known. The data were obtained in a study of T cells expressing NK-cell markers. As for the study in general: Sequencing of TCR beta repertoires drew on sorted CD3+CD56+NKG2C+, CD3+CD56+NKG2C- and CD3+CD56-NKG2C+ T cells.

Whole-study results and caveats: Certain NKG2C+ T cell clones were expanded, and their HCMV specificity remained unclear.

After re-calling the 5' RACE reads, TCRdb lists one entry per CDR3 protein, DNA absent. The sample holds hundreds of thousands of distinct CDR3 sequences. The CDR3 runs 15 residues. Looked up from germline, CDR1 is SGHRS and CDR2 is YFSETQ. The sequence derives from a man in his late teens or twenties in good health. Sample: blood T cells: a sorted CD56 or NKG2C T cell subset, CD4+ or CD8+ T cells, or bulk PBMC T cells (not recorded which). V is TRBV5-1 and J is TRBJ2-2; the TRBD1 assignment by TCRdb is unverifiable without DNA. The CDR3 sequence: CASSFDTTGTGELFF. Using reference TRBV5-1 and TRBJ2-2 for the parts outside the CDR3, the full variable domain is KAGVTQTPRYLIKTRGQQVTLSCSPISGHRSVSWYQQTPGQGLQFLFEYFSETQRNKGNFPGRFSGRQFSNSRSEMNVSTLELGDSALYLCASSFDTTGTGELFFGEGSRLTVL.